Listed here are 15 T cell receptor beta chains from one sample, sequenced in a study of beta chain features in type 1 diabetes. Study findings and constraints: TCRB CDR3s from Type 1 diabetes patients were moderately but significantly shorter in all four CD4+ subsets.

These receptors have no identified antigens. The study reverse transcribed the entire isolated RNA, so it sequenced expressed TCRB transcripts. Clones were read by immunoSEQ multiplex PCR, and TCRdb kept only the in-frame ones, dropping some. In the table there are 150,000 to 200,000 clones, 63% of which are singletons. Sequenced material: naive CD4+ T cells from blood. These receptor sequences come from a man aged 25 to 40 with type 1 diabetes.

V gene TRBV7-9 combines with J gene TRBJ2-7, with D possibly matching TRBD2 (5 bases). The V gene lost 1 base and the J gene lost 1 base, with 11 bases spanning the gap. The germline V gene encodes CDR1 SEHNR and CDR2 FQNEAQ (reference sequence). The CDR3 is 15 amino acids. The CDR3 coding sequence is TGTGCCAGCAGCTTAGATACGGAGGCGTCCTACGAGCAGTACTTC. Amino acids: CASSLDTEASYEQYF. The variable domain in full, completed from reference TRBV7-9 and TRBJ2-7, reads DTGVSQNPRHKITKRGQNVTFRCDPISEHNRLYWYRQTLGQGPEFLTYFQNEAQLEKSRLLSDRFSAERPKGSFSTLEIQRTEQGDSAMYLCASSLDTEASYEQYFGPGTRLTVT.

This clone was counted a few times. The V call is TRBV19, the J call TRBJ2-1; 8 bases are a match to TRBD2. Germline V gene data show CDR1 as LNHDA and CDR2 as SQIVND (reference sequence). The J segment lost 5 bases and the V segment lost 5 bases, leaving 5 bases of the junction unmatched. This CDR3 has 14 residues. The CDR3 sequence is CASSSSSGDNEQFF. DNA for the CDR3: TGTGCCAGTAGTTCAAGTAGCGGGGACAATGAGCAGTTCTTC.

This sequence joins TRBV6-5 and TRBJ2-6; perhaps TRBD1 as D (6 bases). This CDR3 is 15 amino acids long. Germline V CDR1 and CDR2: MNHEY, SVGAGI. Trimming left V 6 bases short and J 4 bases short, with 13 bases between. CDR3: CASRRNRVGANVLTF. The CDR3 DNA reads TGTGCCAGCAGGCGGAACAGGGTCGGGGCCAACGTCCTGACTTTC.

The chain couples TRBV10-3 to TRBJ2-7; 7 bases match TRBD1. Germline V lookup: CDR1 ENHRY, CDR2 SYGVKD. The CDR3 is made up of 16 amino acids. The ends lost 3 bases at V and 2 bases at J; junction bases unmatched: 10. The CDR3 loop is CAISDPGTVTTYEQYF. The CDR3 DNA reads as TGTGCCATCAGTGATCCCGGGACAGTAACTACCTACGAGCAGTACTTC.

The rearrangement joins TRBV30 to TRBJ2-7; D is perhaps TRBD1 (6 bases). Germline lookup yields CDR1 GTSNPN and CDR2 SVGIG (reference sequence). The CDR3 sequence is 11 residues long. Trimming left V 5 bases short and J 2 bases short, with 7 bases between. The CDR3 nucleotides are TGTGCCTGGGGACAGCCCTACGAGCAGTACTTC. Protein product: CAWGQPYEQYF.

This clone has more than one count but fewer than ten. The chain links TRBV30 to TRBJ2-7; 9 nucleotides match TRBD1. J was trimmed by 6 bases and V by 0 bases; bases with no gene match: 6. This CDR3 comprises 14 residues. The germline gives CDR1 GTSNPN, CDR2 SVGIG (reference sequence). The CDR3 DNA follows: TGTGCCTGGAGTGTCGTTCGACAGGGGGGCGAGCAGTACTTC. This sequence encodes CAWSVVRQGGEQYF.

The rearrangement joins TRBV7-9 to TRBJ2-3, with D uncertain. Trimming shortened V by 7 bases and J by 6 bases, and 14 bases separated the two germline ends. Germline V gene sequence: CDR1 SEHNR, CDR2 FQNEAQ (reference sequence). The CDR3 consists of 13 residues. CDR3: CASTPIAYDTQYF. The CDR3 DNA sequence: TGTGCCAGCACCCCGATTGCTTATGATACGCAGTATTTT. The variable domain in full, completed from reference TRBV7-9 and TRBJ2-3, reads DTGVSQNPRHKITKRGQNVTFRCDPISEHNRLYWYRQTLGQGPEFLTYFQNEAQLEKSRLLSDRFSAERPKGSFSTLEIQRTEQGDSAMYLCASTPIAYDTQYFGPGTRLTVL.

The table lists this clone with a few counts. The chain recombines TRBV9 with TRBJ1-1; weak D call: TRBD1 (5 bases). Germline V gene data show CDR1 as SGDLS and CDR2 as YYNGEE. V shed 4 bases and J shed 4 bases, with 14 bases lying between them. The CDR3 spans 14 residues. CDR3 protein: CASSSTGSGTEAFF. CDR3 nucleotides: TGTGCCAGCAGCTCAACAGGCTCGGGCACTGAAGCTTTCTTT. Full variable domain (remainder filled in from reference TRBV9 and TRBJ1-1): DSGVTQTPKHLITATGQRVTLRCSPRSGDLSVYWYQQSLDQGLQFLIQYYNGEERAKGNILERFSAQQFPDLHSELNLSSLELGDSALYFCASSSTGSGTEAFFGQGTRLTVV.

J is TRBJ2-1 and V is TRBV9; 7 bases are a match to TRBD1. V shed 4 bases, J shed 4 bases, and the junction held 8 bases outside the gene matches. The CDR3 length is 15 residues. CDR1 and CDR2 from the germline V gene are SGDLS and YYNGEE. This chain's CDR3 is CASSPRDRAYNEQFF. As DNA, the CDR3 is TGTGCCAGCAGCCCCAGGGACAGAGCTTACAATGAGCAGTTCTTC.

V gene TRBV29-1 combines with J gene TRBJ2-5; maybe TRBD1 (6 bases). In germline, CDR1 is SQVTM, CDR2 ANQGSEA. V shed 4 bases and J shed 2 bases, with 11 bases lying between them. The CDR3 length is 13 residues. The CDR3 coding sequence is TGCAGCGTTGGGGGGACAACTCAAGAGACCCAGTACTTC. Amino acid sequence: CSVGGTTQETQYF.

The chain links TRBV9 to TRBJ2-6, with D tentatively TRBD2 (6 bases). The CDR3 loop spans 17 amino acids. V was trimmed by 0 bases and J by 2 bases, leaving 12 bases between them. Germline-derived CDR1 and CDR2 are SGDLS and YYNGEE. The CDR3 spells CASSVEGLIAGANVLTF. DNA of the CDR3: TGTGCCAGCAGCGTAGAGGGACTGATAGCTGGGGCCAACGTCCTGACTTTC.

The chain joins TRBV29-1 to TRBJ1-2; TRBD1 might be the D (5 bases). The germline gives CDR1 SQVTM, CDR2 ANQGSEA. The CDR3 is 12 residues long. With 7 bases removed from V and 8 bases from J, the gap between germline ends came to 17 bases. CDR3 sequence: CSAAWGGGGYTF. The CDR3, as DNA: TGCAGCGCCGCATGGGGCGGTGGGGGCTACACCTTC.

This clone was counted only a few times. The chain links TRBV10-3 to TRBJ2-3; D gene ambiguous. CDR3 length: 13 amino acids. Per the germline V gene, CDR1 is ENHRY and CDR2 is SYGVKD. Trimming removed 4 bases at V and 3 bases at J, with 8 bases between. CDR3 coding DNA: TGTGCCATCAGTGTCGAGTTAACAGATACGCAGTATTTT. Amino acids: CAISVELTDTQYF.

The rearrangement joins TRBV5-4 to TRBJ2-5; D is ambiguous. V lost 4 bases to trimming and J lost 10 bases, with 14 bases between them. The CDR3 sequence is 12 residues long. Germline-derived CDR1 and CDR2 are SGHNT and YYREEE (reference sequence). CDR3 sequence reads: CASSPDSLIQYF. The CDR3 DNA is TGTGCCAGCAGCCCCGATTCACTCATCCAGTACTTC.

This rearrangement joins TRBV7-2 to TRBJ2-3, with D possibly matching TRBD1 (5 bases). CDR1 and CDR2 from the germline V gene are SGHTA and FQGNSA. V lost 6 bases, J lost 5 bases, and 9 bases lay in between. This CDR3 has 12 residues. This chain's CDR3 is CASSQGGDTQYF. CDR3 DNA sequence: TGTGCCAGCAGTCAGGGCGGAGATACGCAGTATTTT.